These 16 T cell receptor beta chains share one sample of origin, sequenced in a study of metastatic and nonmetastatic thyroid tumors (TCRdb year 2020). Before undergoing thyroid surgery, none of the patients had been given any kind of treatment. Receptor libraries were prepared by PCR. TCRdb lists the instrument as Illumina HiSeq 4000. TCRdb cleaned the public reads at Q25 with fastp, built clones with MiXCR and kept in-frame beta chains. Present in this sample are approximately 31,000 clones, roughly 20% of which were seen just once. Clones ranked in the top ten supply about 22% of the sample. Sequences were obtained from blood. Receptors originate from a female donor with papillary thyroid cancer or a benign thyroid nodule (not recorded which). Some clones in this sample may be carry-over from other donors' samples.

In its sample, this clone was seen many times. The CDR3 DNA reads TGTGCCAGCAGCCAAATCTCGTCCCGGGGAAGAAATAATTCACCCCTCCACTTT. It yields the protein CASSQISSRGRNNSPLHF. The chain links TRBV14 to TRBJ1-6; D not certain. V was trimmed by 2 bases and J by 5 bases, leaving 19 bases between them. The germline gives CDR1 SGHDN, CDR2 FVKESK. The CDR3 length is 18 residues.

This clone was observed many times. The gene calls are TRBV13 and TRBJ2-7; either TRBD1 or TRBD2 may supply D (5 bases each). Trimming removed 2 bases at V and 2 bases at J, with 10 bases between. Germline-derived CDR1 and CDR2 are PRHDT and FYEKMQ (reference sequence). The CDR3 contains 14 residues. The CDR3 loop reads CASSLRGVAYEQYF. The CDR3 DNA reads as TGTGCCAGCAGCTTAAGGGGAGTAGCCTACGAGCAGTACTTC.

The gene calls are TRBV19 and TRBJ2-1; 10 bases align to TRBD2. This CDR3 is built from 17 residues. Germline V lookup: CDR1 LNHDA, CDR2 SQIVND (reference sequence). The J segment lost 3 bases and the V segment lost 5 bases, leaving 10 bases of the junction unmatched. The CDR3 DNA reads TGTGCCAGTAGTCTAAGCGGACTAGCGGTTGTCTACAATGAGCAGTTCTTC. Translating gives CASSLSGLAVVYNEQFF.

This clone was observed a few times. The V gene is TRBV6-5, the J gene TRBJ1-2; D unresolved. Germline V CDR1 and CDR2: MNHEY, SVGAGI. The V gene lost 2 bases and the J gene lost 2 bases, with 9 bases spanning the gap. The CDR3 has 14 amino acids. The CDR3 loop is CASSYLRKNYGYTF. The CDR3 DNA reads as TGTGCCAGCAGTTACCTCAGGAAAAACTATGGCTACACCTTC.

At least ten counts were recorded for this clone. The limits of the CDR3 on the DNA are not certain, so only TCRdb's listed CDR3 is given. This chain connects TRBV2 to TRBJ1-2; the listed D gene, TRBD1, was not tested against the DNA. Germline CDR1 reads SNHLY; CDR2 reads FYNNEI. From its first to its last residue, the CDR3 has 14 amino acids. The CDR3 region is CASSTSDRGLGYTF.

There are a few counts of this clone. The V gene is TRBV10-3, the J gene TRBJ2-3, with 13 bases lining up with TRBD2. Trimming took 7 bases from V and 1 from J; bases not matched to a gene: 8. The CDR3 covers 17 residues. Germline V gene data show CDR1 as ENHRY and CDR2 as SYGVKD. The CDR3 DNA sequence: TGTGCCATCACCCGGATGGGGACTAGCGGGGGCACAGATACGCAGTATTTT. This translates into CAITRMGTSGGTDTQYF.

The rearrangement uses TRBV27 and TRBJ1-5; 11 nucleotides match TRBD1. The CDR3 spans 17 residues. J was trimmed by 5 bases and V by 5 bases; bases with no gene match: 11. Germline V gene sequence: CDR1 MNHEY, CDR2 SMNVEV (reference sequence). The CDR3 here is CASSLGRDRGIDQPQHF. The CDR3 DNA sequence: TGTGCCAGCAGTCTAGGTCGGGACAGGGGGATTGATCAGCCCCAGCATTTT.

This clone occurred many times. The V and J genes are TRBV4-2 and TRBJ1-3, with D unresolved. This CDR3 is 15 amino acids long. V was shortened by 0 bases and J by 4 bases, with 10 bases between the two germline ends. The germline gives CDR1 LGHNA, CDR2 YNFKEQ. The CDR3 region is CASSQEVTRGNTIYF. CDR3 in DNA: TGTGCCAGCAGCCAAGAGGTAACGAGAGGAAACACCATATATTTT.

This clone was seen ten or more times. The chain has TRBV4-3 and TRBJ1-1, with 11 bases matching TRBD1. CDR3 length: 14 residues. Unmatched junction bases numbered 1, after V lost 4 bases and J lost 3 bases. Germline V gene sequence: CDR1 LGHNA, CDR2 YSLEER. The CDR3 coding sequence is TGCGCCAGCAGCCGGGGACAGGGGGACACTGAAGCTTTCTTT. Residues: CASSRGQGDTEAFF.

This clone was seen at least ten times. One base away lies a much larger clone, so this may be a sequencing read error. The identical CDR3 is also encoded by other nucleotide sequences in the sample. Here the CDR3 reads CASSYSRGAHEQYF. The CDR3 nucleotides are TGTGCCAGCAGTTATTCGAGGGGGGCCCACGAGCAGTACTTC. This rearrangement joins TRBV6-6 to TRBJ2-7; D could derive from TRBD1 or TRBD2 (6 bases each). V was clipped by 3 bases and J by 5 bases, with 14 bases between them. The CDR3 has 14 amino acids. Germline V gene data show CDR1 as MNHNY and CDR2 as SVGAGI (reference sequence).

This chain connects TRBV28 to TRBJ2-7; D is unresolved. V dropped 2 bases and J dropped 2 bases, with 13 bases sitting between them. The CDR3 runs 15 residues. The V gene's germline CDR1 is MDHEN and CDR2 SYDVKM. The DNA of the CDR3 is TGTGCCAGCAGTTTAATGGTGGTCGGAACCTACGAGCAGTACTTC. Protein product: CASSLMVVGTYEQYF.

This chain links TRBV15 with TRBJ2-1; maybe TRBD1 (6 bases). Trimming stripped 5 bases from V and 4 bases from J, with 9 bases between. CDR1 and CDR2 from the germline V gene are LNHNV and YYDKDF (reference sequence). CDR3 length equals 13 residues. CDR3 sequence reads: CATSDRGYNEQFF. The CDR3 nucleotides are TGTGCCACCAGCGATAGGGGGTACAATGAGCAGTTCTTC.

J is TRBJ2-1 and V is TRBV11-1; D is undetermined. Trimming stripped 2 bases from V and 5 bases from J, with 19 bases between. The CDR3 loop spans 17 amino acids. Per the germline V gene, CDR1 is SGHAT and CDR2 is FQDESV (reference sequence). In DNA form, the CDR3 reads TGTGCCAGCAGCTTAAGAGGCGGCGTTACTGGCGACAATGAGCAGTTCTTC. As protein: CASSLRGGVTGDNEQFF.

This clone was picked up many times. The CDR3 reads CASSHQPGNEQFF. Written as DNA, the CDR3 is TGTGCCAGCAGCCATCAACCGGGGAATGAGCAGTTCTTC. This chain joins TRBV11-2 and TRBJ2-1; D possibly corresponds to TRBD2 (5 bases). Germline V gene sequence: CDR1 SGHAT, CDR2 FQNNGV. The CDR3 is made up of 13 amino acids. Deletions cut 5 bases from V and 7 bases from J, with 12 bases between.

This clone came up once. The chain combines TRBV7-3 with TRBJ1-5; D is ambiguous. Deletions cut 4 bases from V and 0 bases from J, with 16 bases between. Germline values: CDR1 SGHTA, CDR2 FQGTGA. The CDR3 covers 17 residues. The CDR3 reads CASSSRVGCHSNQPQHF. The CDR3 region has the DNA TGTGCCAGCAGCTCAAGGGTAGGGTGCCATAGCAATCAGCCCCAGCATTTT. Filled out from reference TRBV7-3 and TRBJ1-5, the complete variable domain reads GAGVSQTPSNKVTEKGKYVELRCDPISGHTALYWYRQSLGQGPEFLIYFQGTGAADDSGLPNDRFFAVRPEGSVSTLKIQRTERGDSAVYLCASSSRVGCHSNQPQHFGDGTRLSIL.

The chain recombines TRBV30 with TRBJ2-7, with 10 bases aligning to TRBD2. Germline-derived CDR1 and CDR2 are GTSNPN and SVGIG (reference sequence). V was clipped by 2 bases and J by 4 bases; unmatched bases: 5. This CDR3 is built from 14 residues. The CDR3 protein is CAWSRLAGAYEQYF. The CDR3 bases are TGTGCCTGGAGTAGGCTAGCGGGAGCGTACGAGCAGTACTTC.